This TCR beta chain was identified in a study of shared clonotypes between healthy human individuals. Study in general: The donor pool was made up of two women and a few men aged 18 to 49. CD4 naive cells filled three plates per donor, CD4 memory three, CD8 naive two and CD8 memory one. Whole-study results and caveats: Roughly 4.6% of naive CD4 clonotypes were common to a few donors.

The sample holds one count of this clone. Its specificity is unknown. In the authors' workflow: Junction-only sequences without quality scores came from ImmunoSEQ, so filtering differed. Profiling relied on immunoSEQ multiplex PCR, and the TCRdb table lists in-frame clones only, not all of them. That table is the source of V, J and clone size, and D and trimming were worked out from the DNA. The repertoire has about 2 million clones, roughly 95% of them found once; the top ten carry more than 0.1%. Sample: naive CD4+ T cells sorted from blood. The subset was: CD45RA+ positively selected. The TCR comes from a man aged 18-30 years in good health.

The CDR3 spells CASSQDQTTSIDEQFF. The CDR3 coding sequence is TGTGCCAGCAGCCAAGACCAGACGACCAGCATCGATGAGCAGTTCTTC. The rearrangement joins TRBV14 to TRBJ2-1; no clear D. Germline-derived CDR1 and CDR2 are SGHDN and FVKESK. V shed 0 bases and J shed 8 bases, with 17 bases lying between them. The CDR3 extends over 16 amino acids.